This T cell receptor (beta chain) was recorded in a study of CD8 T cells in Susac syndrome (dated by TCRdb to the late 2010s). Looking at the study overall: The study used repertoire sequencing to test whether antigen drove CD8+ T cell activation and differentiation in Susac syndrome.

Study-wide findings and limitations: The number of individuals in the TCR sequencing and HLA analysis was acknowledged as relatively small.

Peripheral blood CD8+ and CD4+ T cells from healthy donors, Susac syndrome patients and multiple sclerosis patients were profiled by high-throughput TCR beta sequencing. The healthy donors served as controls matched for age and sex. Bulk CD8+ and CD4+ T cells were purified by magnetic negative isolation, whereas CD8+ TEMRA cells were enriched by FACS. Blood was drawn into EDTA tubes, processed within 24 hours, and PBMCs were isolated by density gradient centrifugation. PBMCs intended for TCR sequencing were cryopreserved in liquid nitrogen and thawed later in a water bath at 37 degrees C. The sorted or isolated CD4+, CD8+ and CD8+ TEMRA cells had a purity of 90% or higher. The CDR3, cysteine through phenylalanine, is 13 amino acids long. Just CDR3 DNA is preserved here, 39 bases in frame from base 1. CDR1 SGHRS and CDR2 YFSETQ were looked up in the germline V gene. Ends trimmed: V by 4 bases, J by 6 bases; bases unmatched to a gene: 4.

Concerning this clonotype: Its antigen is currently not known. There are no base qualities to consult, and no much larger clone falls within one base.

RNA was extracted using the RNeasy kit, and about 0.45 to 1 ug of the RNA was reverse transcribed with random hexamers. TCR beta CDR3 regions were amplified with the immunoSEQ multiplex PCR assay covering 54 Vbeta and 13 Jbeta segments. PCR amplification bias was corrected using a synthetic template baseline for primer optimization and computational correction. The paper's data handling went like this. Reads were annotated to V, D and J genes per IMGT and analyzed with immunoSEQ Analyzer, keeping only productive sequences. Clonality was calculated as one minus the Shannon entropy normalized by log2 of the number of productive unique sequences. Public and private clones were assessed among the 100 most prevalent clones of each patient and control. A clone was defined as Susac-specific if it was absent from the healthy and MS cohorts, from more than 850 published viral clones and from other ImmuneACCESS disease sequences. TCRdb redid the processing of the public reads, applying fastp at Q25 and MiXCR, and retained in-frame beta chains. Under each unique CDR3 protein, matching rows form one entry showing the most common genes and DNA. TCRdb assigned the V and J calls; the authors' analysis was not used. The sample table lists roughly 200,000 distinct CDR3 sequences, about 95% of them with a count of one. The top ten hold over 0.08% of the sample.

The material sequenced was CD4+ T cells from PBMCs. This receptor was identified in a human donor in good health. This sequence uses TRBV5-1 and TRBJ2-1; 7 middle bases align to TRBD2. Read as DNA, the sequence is TGCGCCAGCAGCCGGGACTACGGCAATGAGCAGTTCTTC. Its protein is CASSRDYGNEQFF. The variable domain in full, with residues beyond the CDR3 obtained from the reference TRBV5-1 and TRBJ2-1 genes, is KAGVTQTPRYLIKTRGQQVTLSCSPISGHRSVSWYQQTPGQGLQFLFEYFSETQRNKGNFPGRFSGRQFSNSRSEMNVSTLELGDSALYLCASSRDYGNEQFFGPGTRLTVL.